These 17 T cell receptor beta chains were all obtained from the same sample, sequenced in a study of blood T cell repertoires in COVID-19. Data came from immunoSEQ multiplex PCR; TCRdb stores just in-frame clones and leaves some out. The sample has about 140,000 clones; roughly 80% are singletons. Sequenced material: peripheral blood. The receptor source for this set is a man aged 45-60 years with acute or convalescent COVID-19.

The genes are TRBV15 and TRBJ1-5; D is undetermined. V was pared by 1 base and J by 5 bases, with 3 bases between. Germline V CDR1 and CDR2: LNHNV, YYDKDF (reference sequence). This CDR3 spans 12 amino acids. The CDR3 nucleotides read TGTGCCACCAGCAGAGCCTATCAGCCCCAGCATTTT. Translated: CATSRAYQPQHF. The complete variable domain, with remaining parts taken from reference TRBV15 and TRBJ1-5, reads DAMVIQNPRYQVTQFGKPVTLSCSQTLNHNVMYWYQQKSSQAPKLLFHYYDKDFNNEADTPDNFQSRRPNTSFCFLDIRSPGLGDTAMYLCATSRAYQPQHFGDGTRLSIL.

The chain recombines TRBV5-1 with TRBJ2-1; perhaps TRBD2 as D (5 bases). CDR1 and CDR2 (germline): SGHRS, YFSETQ. The CDR3 loop spans 13 amino acids. The ends were cut back, 0 bases at V and 10 bases at J, with 11 bases in the middle. CDR3 sequence (DNA): TGCGCCAGCAGCTTGGTGGGTAGCGACGAGCAGTTCTTC. This encodes CASSLVGSDEQFF.

This clone showed up just a few times. This sequence joins TRBV15 and TRBJ2-1; 14 bases agree with TRBD2. The CDR3 sequence is 16 residues long. Germline trimming cut 7 bases from V and 5 bases from J; bases unmatched to any gene: 7. Germline CDR1 is LNHNV and CDR2 is YYDKDF (reference sequence). CDR3 amino acids: CATTKGLAGADNEQFF. The CDR3 DNA reads as TGTGCCACCACCAAGGGACTAGCGGGGGCTGACAATGAGCAGTTCTTC.

CDR3 region: CAWSGSGGIYEQYF. In nucleotides, the CDR3 is TGTGCCTGGAGTGGGTCAGGGGGCATCTACGAGCAGTACTTC. V is TRBV30 and J is TRBJ2-7, with TRBD1 matching 8 bases. Germline CDR1 and CDR2: GTSNPN and SVGIG (reference sequence). CDR3 length: 14 residues. V trimming: 1 base; J trimming: 3 bases; junction bases outside the gene matches: 5.

In this sample, this clone turned up once. V gene TRBV19 combines with J gene TRBJ2-3; 7 bases fit TRBD2. Per germline, CDR1 LNHDA and CDR2 SQIVND (reference sequence). The trim removed 4 bases at V and 6 bases at J, leaving 7 bases unmatched. This CDR3 has 14 amino acids. The CDR3 region is CASSTRLAADTQYF. The CDR3 bases are TGTGCCAGTAGTACGAGACTAGCAGCCGATACGCAGTATTTT.

The table lists this clone with a few counts. This chain joins TRBV11-2 and TRBJ1-4; D gene unclear. Germline V gives CDR1 SGHAT, CDR2 FQNNGV. The CDR3 spans 17 residues. The germline V and J ends were trimmed by 0 bases and 0 bases, with 11 bases remaining between them. In nucleotides, the CDR3 is TGTGCCAGCAGCTTAGATTCCTACAGAGCAACTAATGAAAAACTGTTTTTT. This codes for CASSLDSYRATNEKLFF.

V and J are TRBV13 and TRBJ2-2; D gene ambiguous. The germline CDR1 and CDR2 sequences are PRHDT and FYEKMQ (reference sequence). This CDR3 comprises 12 residues. Trimming shortened V by 4 bases and J by 6 bases, and 6 bases separated the two germline ends. The CDR3 region is CASSYPAGELFF. Here the CDR3 DNA reads TGTGCCAGCAGCTACCCGGCCGGGGAGCTGTTTTTT.

Turning to this clone: Other DNA sequences from this sample encode an identical CDR3 as well. V usage is TRBV3-1 (or the pseudogene TRBV3-2) and J usage is TRBJ1-2, with D unresolved. V was cut by 0 bases and J by 7 bases, with 9 bases left in between. This CDR3 has 13 residues. The germline CDR1 and CDR2 sequences are LGHDT and YNNKEL (reference sequence). The CDR3 DNA follows: TGTGCCAGCAGCCAAGACCCCGGGTCTGGCTACACCTTC. Protein: CASSQDPGSGYTF.

The rearrangement joins TRBV2 to TRBJ2-5; 7 bases agree with TRBD1. The CDR3 spans 15 residues. The V gene's germline CDR1 is SNHLY and CDR2 FYNNEI. Losses at the gene ends were 7 bases for V and 4 bases for J; bases not matched to a gene: 12. CDR3 residues: CASNVGQGEAETQYF. CDR3 in DNA: TGTGCCAGCAACGTCGGGCAGGGGGAAGCAGAGACCCAGTACTTC. The variable domain in full, completed from reference TRBV2 and TRBJ2-5, reads EPEVTQTPSHQVTQMGQEVILRCVPISNHLYFYWYRQILGQKVEFLVSFYNNEISEKSEIFDDQFSVERPDGSNFTLKIRSTKLEDSAMYFCASNVGQGEAETQYFGPGTRLLVL.

This clone was seen only a few times. The J gene is TRBJ1-4, the V gene TRBV29-1, with a tentative D call TRBD1 (6 bases). Germline V gene lookup returns CDR1 SQVTM and CDR2 ANQGSEA. V was trimmed by 4 bases and J by 8 bases, leaving 14 bases between them. The CDR3 length is 13 residues. DNA of the CDR3: TGCAGCGTTGTGTTCGGGGGGCGAGAAAAACTGTTTTTT. This encodes CSVVFGGREKLFF.

The chain recombines TRBV9 with TRBJ1-2, with 7 bases that match TRBD1. With 0 bases clipped from V and 7 bases from J, the junction kept 6 bases outside the gene matches. The V gene's germline CDR1 is SGDLS and CDR2 YYNGEE. The CDR3 is 14 amino acids. The CDR3 here is CASSVDRGGFGYTF. Here the CDR3 DNA reads TGTGCCAGCAGCGTAGACAGGGGCGGATTTGGCTACACCTTC.

This chain connects TRBV5-1 to TRBJ2-2; D might be TRBD1 (6 bases). Germline V lookup: CDR1 SGHRS, CDR2 YFSETQ. The CDR3 covers 16 residues. V shed 1 base and J shed 0 bases, with 10 bases lying between them. Here the CDR3 reads CASSLTGHSNTGELFF. CDR3 DNA: TGCGCCAGCAGCTTGACAGGGCACTCGAACACCGGGGAGCTGTTTTTT.

CDR3 protein: CASSQMGAAYNSPLHF. CDR3 coding DNA: TGTGCCAGCAGCCAAATGGGGGCAGCCTATAATTCACCCCTCCACTTT. This chain joins TRBV14 and TRBJ1-6; a possible D gene is TRBD1 (6 bases). Trimming removed 2 bases at V and 2 bases at J, with 10 bases between. The CDR3 loop spans 16 amino acids. Per the germline V gene, CDR1 is SGHDN and CDR2 is FVKESK.

This clone was found once. The chain couples TRBV12-3 or TRBV12-4 to TRBJ1-1; D is ambiguous. The CDR3 extends over 12 amino acids. V was shortened by 2 bases and J by 4 bases, with 5 bases between the two germline ends. In DNA, the CDR3 is TGTGCCAGCAGTTTAAGCGGCACTGAAGCTTTCTTT. Protein product: CASSLSGTEAFF.

CDR3 DNA: TGTGCCAGCAGTGCGCAACTAGCTCTGAATGAGCAGTTCTTC. Translated, it gives CASSAQLALNEQFF. The chain combines TRBV2 with TRBJ2-1; tentatively, D is TRBD2 (6 bases). The V end was cut by 4 bases, the J end by 7 bases, with 14 bases between. This CDR3 is built from 14 residues. Per the germline V gene, CDR1 is SNHLY and CDR2 is FYNNEI.

The chain employs TRBV28 and TRBJ2-7; 15 bases agree with TRBD2. Germline V gene data show CDR1 as MDHEN and CDR2 as SYDVKM. Unmatched junction bases numbered 3, after V lost 8 bases and J lost 10 bases. The CDR3 is 12 amino acids. The CDR3 DNA is TGTGCCAGCGGACTAGCGGGGGGGAACCAGTACTTC. Translating it yields CASGLAGGNQYF.

DNA for the CDR3: TGTGCCAGCAGCTCGACTTACTGGGGCGGTACGCAGTATTTT. As protein: CASSSTYWGGTQYF. V usage is TRBV7-2 and J usage is TRBJ2-3; a possible D gene is TRBD1 (5 bases). Between the trimmed V and J ends, which lost 4 bases and 8 bases, there was a span of 16 bases. The CDR3 runs 14 residues. Germline V gene sequence: CDR1 SGHTA, CDR2 FQGNSA.